Listed below are T cell receptor beta chains from one sample, sequenced in a study of blood T cell repertoires in COVID-19. Data came from immunoSEQ multiplex PCR; TCRdb stores just in-frame clones and leaves some out. Of 200,000 to 250,000 clones in the sample, 86% were seen once. The sequencing input was PBMCs or T cells enriched from blood (not recorded which). The source is a woman between 50 and 59 years old in a cohort exposed to, infected with or recovered from COVID-19 (not recorded which). The CDR3 runs from the conserved cysteine through the conserved F or W. A D gene is named only where the DNA matches it firmly. Clone size is given for some rows only: seen once, a few or many times, or a class if the clone is expanded.

j_call: TRBJ2-7
clone_size: -
d_call: -
v_call: TRBV5-4
cdr3_nt: TGTGCCAGCAGCTTTTCGGGTTCCGAGCAGTACTTC
cdr3_aa: CASSFSGSEQYF

j_call: TRBJ2-3
clone_size: -
d_call: -
v_call: TRBV11-2
cdr3_nt: TGTGCCAGCAGCTCCTCCCTGAAAATCACATATAGCACAGATACGCAGTATTTT
cdr3_aa: CASSSSLKITYSTDTQYF

j_call: TRBJ2-1
clone_size: once
d_call: TRBD2
v_call: TRBV4-3
cdr3_nt: TGCGCCAGCAGCCAAGAGGGCGGGGGGGCTTACAATGAGCAGTTCTTC
cdr3_aa: CASSQEGGGAYNEQFF

j_call: TRBJ2-5
clone_size: -
d_call: TRBD2
v_call: TRBV5-1
cdr3_nt: TGCGCCAGCAGCAGCAATAGCGGGGGGGGTCAAGAGACCCAGTACTTC
cdr3_aa: CASSSNSGGGQETQYF

j_call: TRBJ1-6
clone_size: -
d_call: -
v_call: TRBV7-2
cdr3_nt: TGTGCCAGCAGCTTAGATTCAGAGGGATCCCTCCACTTT
cdr3_aa: CASSLDSEGSLHF

j_call: TRBJ1-1
clone_size: -
d_call: TRBD1
v_call: TRBV3-1/TRBV3-2
cdr3_nt: TGTGCCAGCAGCCAAGCAGGGACAGGGGGTAGTACTGAAGCTTTCTTT
cdr3_aa: CASSQAGTGGSTEAFF

j_call: TRBJ1-2
clone_size: -
d_call: -
v_call: TRBV4-3
cdr3_nt: TGCGCCAGCAGCCAAGTCCCGCCAGGCGTTAACTATGGCTACACCTTC
cdr3_aa: CASSQVPPGVNYGYTF

j_call: TRBJ1-1
clone_size: -
d_call: -
v_call: TRBV7-6
cdr3_nt: TGTGCCAGCAGCTTAGCAAACATCGATTCTGAAGCTTTCTTT
cdr3_aa: CASSLANIDSEAFF

j_call: TRBJ2-7
clone_size: -
d_call: -
v_call: TRBV6-5
cdr3_nt: TGTGCCAGCAGCCTACTGGGGGCCTACTACGAGCAGTACTTC
cdr3_aa: CASSLLGAYYEQYF

j_call: TRBJ2-7
clone_size: -
d_call: -
v_call: TRBV4-2
cdr3_nt: TGTGCCAGCAACCGGGACTGCTTTTTCGAGCAGTACTTC
cdr3_aa: CASNRDCFFEQYF

j_call: TRBJ2-5
clone_size: -
d_call: TRBD2
v_call: TRBV11-3
cdr3_nt: TGTGCCAGCAGCCCGGGGACTAGCGGGGGTCAACTACAAGAGACCCAGTACTTC
cdr3_aa: CASSPGTSGGQLQETQYF

j_call: TRBJ2-2
clone_size: -
d_call: TRBD1
v_call: TRBV28
cdr3_nt: TGTGCCAGCAGTTCCCAGGACAGGAGGACAGGGGGGACCGGGGAGCTGTTTTTT
cdr3_aa: CASSSQDRRTGGTGELFF

j_call: TRBJ1-4
clone_size: -
d_call: -
v_call: TRBV19
cdr3_nt: TGTGCCAGTAGTACCCCCCGGCGGCTTGCAACTAATGAAAAACTGTTTTTT
cdr3_aa: CASSTPRRLATNEKLFF

j_call: TRBJ1-6
clone_size: -
d_call: TRBD1
v_call: TRBV7-2
cdr3_nt: TGTGCCAGCAGCCTTAGGACAGGGGGCGGTTCACCCCTCCACTTT
cdr3_aa: CASSLRTGGGSPLHF

j_call: TRBJ1-2
clone_size: -
d_call: -
v_call: TRBV7-2
cdr3_nt: TGTGCCAGCAGCTTAGACTACACCGTCACCTATGGCTACACCTTC
cdr3_aa: CASSLDYTVTYGYTF

j_call: TRBJ1-5
clone_size: -
d_call: -
v_call: TRBV24-1
cdr3_nt: TGTGCCACCAGTGAGAAGGGGGATAATCAGCCCCAGCATTTT
cdr3_aa: CATSEKGDNQPQHF

j_call: TRBJ1-1
clone_size: -
d_call: -
v_call: TRBV5-8
cdr3_nt: TGTGCCAGCAGCTTGGTTGCTTGGGGACTGGCGAACACTGAAGCTTTCTTT
cdr3_aa: CASSLVAWGLANTEAFF

j_call: TRBJ2-7
clone_size: -
d_call: -
v_call: TRBV4-1
cdr3_nt: TGCGCCAGCAGCCTCGAGGCAGGGGCCCACGAGCAGTACTTC
cdr3_aa: CASSLEAGAHEQYF

j_call: TRBJ2-5
clone_size: -
d_call: -
v_call: TRBV7-9
cdr3_nt: TGTGCCAGCAGCTTAGCGGGAGGGACCCAGTACTTC
cdr3_aa: CASSLAGGTQYF

j_call: TRBJ2-5
clone_size: -
d_call: TRBD2
v_call: TRBV4-3
cdr3_nt: TGCGCCAGCAGCCAATCACTAGCGGGGGGAGCCCAGTACTTC
cdr3_aa: CASSQSLAGGAQYF

j_call: TRBJ2-7
clone_size: -
d_call: TRBD1
v_call: TRBV5-6
cdr3_nt: TGTGCCAGCAGCTTGGTTGCAGGGGGCTACGAGCAGTACTTC
cdr3_aa: CASSLVAGGYEQYF

j_call: TRBJ1-1
clone_size: once
d_call: -
v_call: TRBV6-5
cdr3_nt: TGTGCCAGCAGCGACATTAATCGGGATCTCTCTGAAGCTTTCTTT
cdr3_aa: CASSDINRDLSEAFF

j_call: TRBJ1-2
clone_size: -
d_call: -
v_call: TRBV28
cdr3_nt: TGTGCCAGCAGCCGACAGTCTAACTATGGCTACACCTTC
cdr3_aa: CASSRQSNYGYTF

j_call: TRBJ2-7
clone_size: -
d_call: TRBD2
v_call: TRBV7-2
cdr3_nt: TGTGCCAGCAGACCAGCGGGGTTGCCCTACGAGCAGTACTTC
cdr3_aa: CASRPAGLPYEQYF

j_call: TRBJ2-5
clone_size: -
d_call: TRBD2
v_call: TRBV5-4
cdr3_nt: TGTGCCAGCAGCTCGCCCTCCGCCGGGACTAGAAGTGCTGAGACCCAGTACTTC
cdr3_aa: CASSSPSAGTRSAETQYF

j_call: TRBJ1-3
clone_size: -
d_call: TRBD1
v_call: TRBV7-8
cdr3_nt: TGTGCCAGCAGCTCCCCAAGCCGACCGGGACAGGGGGTCCACTCTGGAAACACCATATATTTT
cdr3_aa: CASSSPSRPGQGVHSGNTIYF

j_call: TRBJ1-2
clone_size: -
d_call: -
v_call: TRBV19
cdr3_nt: TGTGCCAGTAGTATCCGACTACGGGGGAGGGGAGAGGATGGCTACACCTTC
cdr3_aa: CASSIRLRGRGEDGYTF

j_call: TRBJ2-7
clone_size: -
d_call: -
v_call: TRBV2
cdr3_nt: TGTGCCTCCTGTGGAGGGTTTCGATCCTACGAGCAGTACTTC
cdr3_aa: CASCGGFRSYEQYF

j_call: TRBJ2-7
clone_size: -
d_call: -
v_call: TRBV5-1
cdr3_nt: TGCGCCAGCAGCTTGGCCGGGGGCGAGCAGTACTTC
cdr3_aa: CASSLAGGEQYF

j_call: TRBJ2-7
clone_size: -
d_call: -
v_call: TRBV4-3
cdr3_nt: TGCGCCAGCAGCCAAGATCAGGACAGATTCTCCTACGAGCAGTACTTC
cdr3_aa: CASSQDQDRFSYEQYF

j_call: TRBJ2-3
clone_size: -
d_call: -
v_call: TRBV5-6
cdr3_nt: TGTGCCAGCAGCCAAAGCCTCACAGATACGCAGTATTTT
cdr3_aa: CASSQSLTDTQYF

j_call: TRBJ1-1
clone_size: few
d_call: -
v_call: TRBV5-1
cdr3_nt: TGCGCCAGCAGCTTGGCGGGGAGGACTGAAGCTTTCTTT
cdr3_aa: CASSLAGRTEAFF

j_call: TRBJ1-2
clone_size: -
d_call: TRBD1
v_call: TRBV9
cdr3_nt: TGTGCCAGCACCGGGACAGTGGGCTACACCTTC
cdr3_aa: CASTGTVGYTF

j_call: TRBJ2-2
clone_size: once
d_call: TRBD2
v_call: TRBV11-2
cdr3_nt: TGTGCCAGCAGCACCCCTAGCGGGGGTGTCACCGGGGAGCTGTTTTTT
cdr3_aa: CASSTPSGGVTGELFF

j_call: TRBJ2-1
clone_size: -
d_call: TRBD1
v_call: TRBV5-1
cdr3_nt: TGCGCCAGCAGCTTGGGGTCCGGGACAGGGTTGGGTGAGCAGTTCTTC
cdr3_aa: CASSLGSGTGLGEQFF

j_call: TRBJ1-2
clone_size: -
d_call: TRBD1
v_call: TRBV6-6
cdr3_nt: TGTGCCACCAGACAGTGGACAGGGGACTATGGCTACACCTTC
cdr3_aa: CATRQWTGDYGYTF

j_call: TRBJ2-1
clone_size: once
d_call: -
v_call: TRBV25-1
cdr3_nt: TGTGCCAGCAGTGACAGGTTTGGCTCCTACAATGAGCAGTTCTTC
cdr3_aa: CASSDRFGSYNEQFF

j_call: TRBJ2-3
clone_size: -
d_call: -
v_call: TRBV27
cdr3_nt: TGTGCCAGCACCCCAGGGAGGACAGATACGCAGTATTTT
cdr3_aa: CASTPGRTDTQYF

j_call: TRBJ2-5
clone_size: -
d_call: -
v_call: TRBV5-6
cdr3_nt: TGTGCCAGCAGCTTGGGAGGGAGAGAGACCCAGTACTTC
cdr3_aa: CASSLGGRETQYF

j_call: TRBJ1-4
clone_size: -
d_call: TRBD1
v_call: TRBV4-3
cdr3_nt: TGCGCCAGCAGCCAGCGGACCGGGACAGGGATGGAAAAACTGTTTTTT
cdr3_aa: CASSQRTGTGMEKLFF

j_call: TRBJ2-7
clone_size: -
d_call: -
v_call: TRBV19
cdr3_nt: TGTGCCAGTAGTATGTTTTCGGGGGCCTACGAGCAGTACTTC
cdr3_aa: CASSMFSGAYEQYF

j_call: TRBJ2-7
clone_size: -
d_call: TRBD1
v_call: TRBV4-3
cdr3_nt: TGCGCCAGCAGCCAAGATATTTTCAGGACAGGACTCGGGAAGCAGTACTTC
cdr3_aa: CASSQDIFRTGLGKQYF

j_call: TRBJ1-1
clone_size: once
d_call: TRBD1
v_call: TRBV24-1
cdr3_nt: TGTGCCACCAGTGATTCTAGACAGGGCGGTACTGAAGCTTTCTTT
cdr3_aa: CATSDSRQGGTEAFF

j_call: TRBJ2-1
clone_size: -
d_call: TRBD1
v_call: TRBV7-3
cdr3_nt: TGTGCCAGCAGCTTGAAGGGGGCGAATCAAAATGAGCAGTTCTTC
cdr3_aa: CASSLKGANQNEQFF

j_call: TRBJ1-2
clone_size: -
d_call: -
v_call: TRBV11-2
cdr3_nt: TGTGCCAGCAGCTTAGGCAGGGGAGTCTATGGCTACACCTTC
cdr3_aa: CASSLGRGVYGYTF

j_call: TRBJ1-4
clone_size: -
d_call: -
v_call: TRBV2
cdr3_nt: TGTGCCAGCATGTATGCCGGCAGCGCAACTAATGAAAAACTGTTTTTT
cdr3_aa: CASMYAGSATNEKLFF